This T cell receptor beta chain was profiled in a study of blood T cells in healthy people across ages. Sample-barcoded 5' priming and a J-beta primer mix drove a second PCR of roughly 6 to 12 cycles. TCRdb recomputed calls from the 5' RACE reads with MiXCR, one row per CDR3 protein. This sample has 780,000 or so distinct CDR3 sequences, with around a quarter found just once. In germline, CDR1 is MDHEN, CDR2 SYDVKM. The CDR3 is 14 residues long. V trimming: 5 bases; J trimming: 11 bases; junction bases outside the gene matches: 12. The sample was also linked to a second study, of T cells of mothers and their children.

Sequencing used blood. This chain links TRBV28 with TRBJ2-5; 9 positions match TRBD1. This TCR was recovered from a boy between 10 and 17 years old in good health. DNA of the CDR3: TGTGCCAGCAGTAACCGGGACAGGGTTTTTGAGCAGTACTTC. Translation: CASSNRDRVFEQYF.